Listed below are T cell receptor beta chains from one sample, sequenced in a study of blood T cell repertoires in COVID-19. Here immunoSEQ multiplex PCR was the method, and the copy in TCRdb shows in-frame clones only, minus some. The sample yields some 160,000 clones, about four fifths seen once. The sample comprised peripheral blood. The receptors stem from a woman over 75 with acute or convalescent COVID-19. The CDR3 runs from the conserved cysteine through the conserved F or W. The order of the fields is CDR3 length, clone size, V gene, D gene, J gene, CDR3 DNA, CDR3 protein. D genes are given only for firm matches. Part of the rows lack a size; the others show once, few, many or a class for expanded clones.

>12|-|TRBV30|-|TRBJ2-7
TGTGCTTCCAACCGGGGTCAAAACGAGCAGTACTTC
CASNRGQNEQYF
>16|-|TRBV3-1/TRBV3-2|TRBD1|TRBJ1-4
TGTGCCAGCAGCCAAGATTACGGGACAGGGGTCGAAAAACTGTTTTTT
CASSQDYGTGVEKLFF
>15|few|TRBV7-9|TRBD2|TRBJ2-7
TGTGCCAGCAGCCCCGGACTAGCGGGAGCAGGGGAGCAGTACTTC
CASSPGLAGAGEQYF
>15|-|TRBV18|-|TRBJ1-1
TGTGCCAGCTCACCGTCGCGGACAGCGAACACTGAAGCTTTCTTT
CASSPSRTANTEAFF
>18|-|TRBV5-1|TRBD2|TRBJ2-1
TGCGCCAGCAGCTTGGGGACTAGCGGGACTCTGAGGGTCGATGAGCAGTTCTTC
CASSLGTSGTLRVDEQFF
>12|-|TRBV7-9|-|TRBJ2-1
TGTGCCAGCAGCTTTCAAATGAATGAGCAGTTCTTC
CASSFQMNEQFF
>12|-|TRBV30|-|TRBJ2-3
TGTGCCTGGAGGCCTGGCGGCGGTACGCAGTATTTT
CAWRPGGGTQYF
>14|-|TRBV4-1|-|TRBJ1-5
TGCGCCAGCAGCCGCCAAGAAGCGGGTGAGCCCCAGCATTTT
CASSRQEAGEPQHF
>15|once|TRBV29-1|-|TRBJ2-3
TGCAGCGTTGAGGCGACATCGCTGACCACAGATACGCAGTATTTT
CSVEATSLTTDTQYF
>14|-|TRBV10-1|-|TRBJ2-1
TGCGCCAGCAGTGATGGGGGGTTAACGGATGAGCAGTTCTTC
CASSDGGLTDEQFF
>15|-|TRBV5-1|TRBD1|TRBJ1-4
TGCGCCAGCAGCATCACCGGGACAGTCTACGAAAAACTGTTTTTT
CASSITGTVYEKLFF
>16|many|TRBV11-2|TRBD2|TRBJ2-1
TGTGCCAGCAGCTCCCTAGCGGTAAGCTCCTACAATGAGCAGTTCTTC
CASSSLAVSSYNEQFF
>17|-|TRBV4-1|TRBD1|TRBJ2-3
TGCGCCAGCAGCCAATCCGGGACAGGGGGTAGCACAGATACGCAGTATTTT
CASSQSGTGGSTDTQYF
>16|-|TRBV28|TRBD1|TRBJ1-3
TGTGCCACCGCGACAGGGGGCCCCCTCTCTGGAAACACCATATATTTT
CATATGGPLSGNTIYF
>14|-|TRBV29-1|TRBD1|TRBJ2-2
TGCAGCGCTTACAGGGGTGGGGGCACCGGGGAGCTGTTTTTT
CSAYRGGGTGELFF
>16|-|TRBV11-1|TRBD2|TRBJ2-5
TGTGCCAGCAGCTCGTCCGGGACTAGCGGGAAGGAGACCCAGTACTTC
CASSSSGTSGKETQYF
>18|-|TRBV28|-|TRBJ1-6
TGTGCCAGCAGGTCAGAAGGCCATACACAGGGATTTTATTCACCCCTCCACTTT
CASRSEGHTQGFYSPLHF
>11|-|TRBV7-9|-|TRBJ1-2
TGTGCCAGCAGCCCTTTGGCAGGCTACACCTTC
CASSPLAGYTF
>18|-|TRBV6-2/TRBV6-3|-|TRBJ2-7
TGTGCCAGCAGTTACCCCTTTCGGAGGGGTAAATCATCGTACGAGCAGTACTTC
CASSYPFRRGKSSYEQYF
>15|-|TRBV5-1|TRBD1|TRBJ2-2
TGCGCCAGCAGCCCGGGACAGCCTGGGGCCGGGGAGCTGTTTTTT
CASSPGQPGAGELFF
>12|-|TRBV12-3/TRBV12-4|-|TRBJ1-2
TGTGCCAGCAGTTTCGAAAGGAGCGGCTACACCTTC
CASSFERSGYTF
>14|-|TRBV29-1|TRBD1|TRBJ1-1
TGCAGCGTTGTGCGGACAGGGGGTGGCACTGAAGCTTTCTTT
CSVVRTGGGTEAFF
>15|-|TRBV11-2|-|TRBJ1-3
TGTGCCAGCAGCCCTCAGGTCTCCTCTGGAAACACCATATATTTT
CASSPQVSSGNTIYF
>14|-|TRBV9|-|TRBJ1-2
TGTGCCAGCAGCGTAGGAGGAGGGGACTATGGCTACACCTTC
CASSVGGGDYGYTF
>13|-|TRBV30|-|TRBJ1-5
TGTGCCTGGAGGGGGGGGGAAGATCAGCCCCAGCATTTT
CAWRGGEDQPQHF
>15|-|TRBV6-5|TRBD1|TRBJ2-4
TGTGCCAGCAGACTCGACAGGGCCGCCAAAAACATTCAGTACTTC
CASRLDRAAKNIQYF
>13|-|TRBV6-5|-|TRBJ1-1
TGTGCCAGCAGAGGCAGGGTCGGCACTGAAGCTTTCTTT
CASRGRVGTEAFF
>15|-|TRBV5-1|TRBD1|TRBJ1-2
TGCGCCAGCAGCCCCGAACGACAGGGAGAAGATGGCTACACCTTC
CASSPERQGEDGYTF
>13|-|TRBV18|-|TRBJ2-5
TGTGCCAGCTCTTCGGGGTTACAAGAGACCCAGTACTTC
CASSSGLQETQYF
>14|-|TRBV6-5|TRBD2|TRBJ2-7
TGTGCCAGCAGCCCGACTAGCGGGGGCTACGAGCAGTACTTC
CASSPTSGGYEQYF
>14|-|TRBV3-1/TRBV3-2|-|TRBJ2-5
TGTGCCAGCTCTACCGGAGGGGTAGGAGAGACCCAGTACTTC
CASSTGGVGETQYF
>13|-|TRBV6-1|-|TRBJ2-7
TGTGCCAGCAGTGAAGGCGGAGACTACGAGCAGTACTTC
CASSEGGDYEQYF
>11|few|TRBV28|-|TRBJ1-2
TGTGCCAGCAGCTCGGGGTTTGGCTACACCTTC
CASSSGFGYTF
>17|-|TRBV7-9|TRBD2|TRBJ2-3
TGTGCCAGCACCTCAGGTGCTAGCGGGCCTCCCCGGGACACGCAGTATTTT
CASTSGASGPPRDTQYF
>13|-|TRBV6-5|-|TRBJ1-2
TGTGCCAGCAGCGCAGGGAATATCTATGGCTACACCTTC
CASSAGNIYGYTF
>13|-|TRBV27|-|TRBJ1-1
TGTGCCAGCAGGCACCAGGGACTGATTATAACTTTCTTT
CASRHQGLIITFF
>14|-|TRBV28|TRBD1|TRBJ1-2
TGTGCCAGCAGAGCTACGAACAGGGGTAGTGGCTACACCTTC
CASRATNRGSGYTF
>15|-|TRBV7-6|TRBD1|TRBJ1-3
TGTGCCAGCAGCTCCGGGACAGGGGGTGGAAACACCATATATTTT
CASSSGTGGGNTIYF
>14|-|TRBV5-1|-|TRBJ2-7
TGCGCCAGCAGCTTGTCCGTCGGGGGACGGGAGCAGTACTTC
CASSLSVGGREQYF
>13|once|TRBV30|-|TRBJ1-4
TGTGCCTGGGGAGGCCACGGGAGAGAAAAACTGTTTTTT
CAWGGHGREKLFF
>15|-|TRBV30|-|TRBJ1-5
TGTGCCTGGAGCGCAGGAACGGGGGGCAATCAGCCCCAGCATTTT
CAWSAGTGGNQPQHF
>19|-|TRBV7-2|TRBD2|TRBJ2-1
TGTGCCAGCAGCTTATTACCGACTAGCGGGCAACCTGGTTACAATGAGCAGTTCTTC
CASSLLPTSGQPGYNEQFF
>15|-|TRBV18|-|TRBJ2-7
TGTGCCAGCTCACCCCCGAGTGGGAGCTCCTACGAGCAGTACTTC
CASSPPSGSSYEQYF